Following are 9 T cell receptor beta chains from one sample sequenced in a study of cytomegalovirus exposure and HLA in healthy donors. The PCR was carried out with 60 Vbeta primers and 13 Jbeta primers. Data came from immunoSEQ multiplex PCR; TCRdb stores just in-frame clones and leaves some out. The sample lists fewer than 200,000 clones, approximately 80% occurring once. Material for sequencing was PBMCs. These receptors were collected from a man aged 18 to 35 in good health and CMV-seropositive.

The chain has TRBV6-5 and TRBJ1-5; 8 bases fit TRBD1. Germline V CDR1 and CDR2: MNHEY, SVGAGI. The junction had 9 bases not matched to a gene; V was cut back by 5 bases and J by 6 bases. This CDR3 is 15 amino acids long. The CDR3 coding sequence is TGTGCCAGCAGTCCTACCACAGGGGGTAGTCAGCCCCAGCATTTT. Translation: CASSPTTGGSQPQHF.

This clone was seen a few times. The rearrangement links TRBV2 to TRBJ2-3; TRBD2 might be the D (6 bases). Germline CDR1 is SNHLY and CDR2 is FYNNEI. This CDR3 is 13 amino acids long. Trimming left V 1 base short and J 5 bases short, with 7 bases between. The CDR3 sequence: CASSEGGGDTQYF. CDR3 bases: TGTGCCAGCAGTGAAGGGGGAGGAGATACGCAGTATTTT.

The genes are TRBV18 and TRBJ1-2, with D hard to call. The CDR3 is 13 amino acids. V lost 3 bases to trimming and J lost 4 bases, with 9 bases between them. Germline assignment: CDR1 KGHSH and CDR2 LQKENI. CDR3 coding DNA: TGTGCCAGCTCACCGGAGGCCGGCTATGGCTACACCTTC. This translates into CASSPEAGYGYTF.

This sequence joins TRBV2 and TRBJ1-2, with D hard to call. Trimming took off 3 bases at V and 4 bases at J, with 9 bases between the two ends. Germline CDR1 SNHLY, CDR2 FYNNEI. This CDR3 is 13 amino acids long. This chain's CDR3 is CASSDGRIYGYTF. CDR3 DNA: TGTGCCAGCAGTGACGGCAGGATCTATGGCTACACCTTC. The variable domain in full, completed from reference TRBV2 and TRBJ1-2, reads EPEVTQTPSHQVTQMGQEVILRCVPISNHLYFYWYRQILGQKVEFLVSFYNNEISEKSEIFDDQFSVERPDGSNFTLKIRSTKLEDSAMYFCASSDGRIYGYTFGSGTRLTVV.

This chain's CDR3 is CASSLGGEGTDTQYF. Here the CDR3 DNA reads TGTGCCAGCAGCCTAGGGGGGGAGGGGACAGATACGCAGTATTTT. The chain joins TRBV7-7 to TRBJ2-3, with a weak D call TRBD2 (7 bases). V gave up 5 bases and J gave up 3 bases, with 15 bases separating them. The CDR3 has 15 residues. The germline gives CDR1 SSHAT, CDR2 FNYEAQ (reference sequence).

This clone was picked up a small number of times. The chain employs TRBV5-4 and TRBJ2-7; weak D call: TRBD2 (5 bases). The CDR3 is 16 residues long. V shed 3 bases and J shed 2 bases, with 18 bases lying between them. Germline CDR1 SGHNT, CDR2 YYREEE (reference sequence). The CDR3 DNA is TGTGCCAGCAGCTCGGGGTGGACCGCCGCCGCCTACGAGCAGTACTTC. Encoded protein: CASSSGWTAAAYEQYF.

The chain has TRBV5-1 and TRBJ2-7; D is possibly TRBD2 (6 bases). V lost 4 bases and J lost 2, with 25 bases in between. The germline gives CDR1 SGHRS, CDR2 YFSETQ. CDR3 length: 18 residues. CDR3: CASSPPGSLAGRPYEQYF. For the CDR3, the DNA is TGCGCCAGCAGCCCACCCGGGAGTTTGGCGGGTCGACCCTACGAGCAGTACTTC.

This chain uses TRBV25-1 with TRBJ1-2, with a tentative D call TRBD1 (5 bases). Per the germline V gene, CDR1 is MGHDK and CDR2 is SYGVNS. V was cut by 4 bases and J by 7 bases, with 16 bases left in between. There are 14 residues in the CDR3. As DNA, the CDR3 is TGTGCCAGCAGTGCCCTCGGGGGGAAGGGTGGCTACACCTTC. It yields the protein CASSALGGKGGYTF.

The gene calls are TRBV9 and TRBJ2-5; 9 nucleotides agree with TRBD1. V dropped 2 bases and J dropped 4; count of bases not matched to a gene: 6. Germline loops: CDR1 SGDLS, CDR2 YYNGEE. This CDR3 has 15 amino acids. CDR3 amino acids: CASSVGQGNIETQYF. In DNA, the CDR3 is TGTGCCAGCAGCGTTGGACAGGGGAATATAGAGACCCAGTACTTC.